This T cell receptor beta chain originates from a study of blood T cell repertoires in COVID-19. The wider study: Researchers got acute and convalescent COVID-19 samples from the United States, Italy and Spain.

How the authors handled the data: Nucleated cell counts were estimated from reference gene primer amplification. Some clones are missing from TCRdb's copy, which holds only in-frame ones; the method was immunoSEQ multiplex PCR. V and J calls plus clone size are reproduced from that table; the DNA served to infer D and trimming. Of roughly 100,000 clones listed, 85% are singletons. Sequenced sample: peripheral blood. The receptor was derived from a man in his forties or fifties with acute or convalescent COVID-19.

CDR3: CASSVAGGLNTGELFF. The CDR3 region has the DNA TGTGCCAGCAGCGTAGCCGGGGGGCTGAACACCGGGGAGCTGTTTTTT. V usage is TRBV9 and J usage is TRBJ2-2, with a weak D call TRBD2 (7 bases). V lost 0 bases to trimming and J lost 1 base, with 10 bases between them. Germline V lookup: CDR1 SGDLS, CDR2 YYNGEE. CDR3 length equals 16 residues. The complete variable domain, with remaining parts taken from reference TRBV9 and TRBJ2-2, reads DSGVTQTPKHLITATGQRVTLRCSPRSGDLSVYWYQQSLDQGLQFLIQYYNGEERAKGNILERFSAQQFPDLHSELNLSSLELGDSALYFCASSVAGGLNTGELFFGEGSRLTVL.